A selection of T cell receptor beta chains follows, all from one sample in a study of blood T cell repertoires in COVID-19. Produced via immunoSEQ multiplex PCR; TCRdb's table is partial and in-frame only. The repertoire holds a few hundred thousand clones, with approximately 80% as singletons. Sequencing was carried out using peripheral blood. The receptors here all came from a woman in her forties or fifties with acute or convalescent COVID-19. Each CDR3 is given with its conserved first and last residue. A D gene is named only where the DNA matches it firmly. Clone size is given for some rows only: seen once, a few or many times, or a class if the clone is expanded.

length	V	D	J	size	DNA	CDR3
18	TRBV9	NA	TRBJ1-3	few	TGTGCCAGCAGCGTAGAGGACCAGGAGGGAGGAACTGGAAACACCATATATTTT	CASSVEDQEGGTGNTIYF
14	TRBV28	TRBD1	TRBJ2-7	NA	TGTGCCAGCACCCCTTTGACAGGGAACTACGAGCAGTACTTC	CASTPLTGNYEQYF
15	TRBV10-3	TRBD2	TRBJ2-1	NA	TGTGCCATCAAACGCGGGGGTTCGCCCGACAATGAGCAGTTCTTC	CAIKRGGSPDNEQFF
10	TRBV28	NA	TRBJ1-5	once	TGTGCCAGCCGACAAGGAACCCAGCATTTT	CASRQGTQHF
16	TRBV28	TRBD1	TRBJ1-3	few	TGTGCCAGCAGTTTACTATTACAGGGGGCGGGAAACACCATATATTTT	CASSLLLQGAGNTIYF
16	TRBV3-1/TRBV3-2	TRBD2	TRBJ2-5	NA	TGTGCCAGCAGCCAAGCTACGGCTAGCGGGGGGGAGACCCAGTACTTC	CASSQATASGGETQYF
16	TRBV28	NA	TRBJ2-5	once	TGTGCCAGCAGTTTATTTTGGACGGAGGAAATGGAGACCCAGTACTTC	CASSLFWTEEMETQYF
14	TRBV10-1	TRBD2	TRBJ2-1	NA	TGCGCCAGCAGCAGACTAGCGGGGGACAATGAGCAGTTCTTC	CASSRLAGDNEQFF
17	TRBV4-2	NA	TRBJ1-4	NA	TGTGCCAGCAGCCAAGTCCTCGAAGGGGGATCCAATGAAAAACTGTTTTTT	CASSQVLEGGSNEKLFF
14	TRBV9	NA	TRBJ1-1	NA	TGTGCCAGCAGCGTAAACAGGGATTATGGTGAAGCTTTCTTT	CASSVNRDYGEAFF
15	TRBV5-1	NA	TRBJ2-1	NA	TGCGCCAGCAGTCCTGACAGAAGTTCCTACAATGAGCAGTTCTTC	CASSPDRSSYNEQFF
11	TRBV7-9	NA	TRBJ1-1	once	TGTGCCAGCAGCCCCGGTATTGAAGCTTTCTTT	CASSPGIEAFF
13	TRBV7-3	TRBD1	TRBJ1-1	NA	TGTGCCAGCAGCCCTCGACAGGGGGCTGAAGCTTTCTTT	CASSPRQGAEAFF
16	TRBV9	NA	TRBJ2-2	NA	TGTGCCAGCAGCGTAGAATTAGCGGCCAACACCGGGGAGCTGTTTTTT	CASSVELAANTGELFF
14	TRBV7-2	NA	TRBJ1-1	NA	TGTGCCAGCAGCTCCCAGGGATTGAACACTGAAGCTTTCTTT	CASSSQGLNTEAFF
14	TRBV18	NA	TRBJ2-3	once	TGTGCCAGCTCACCTCAAAGCACCCCAGATACGCAGTATTTT	CASSPQSTPDTQYF
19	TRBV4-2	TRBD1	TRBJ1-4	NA	TGTGCCAGCAGCCCTGGGGACAGGCTTACCTTTTGGGCTAATGAAAAACTGTTTTTT	CASSPGDRLTFWANEKLFF
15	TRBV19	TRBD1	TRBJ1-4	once	TGTGCCAGTAGGGATCCGGGACAGTCTAATGAAAAACTGTTTTTT	CASRDPGQSNEKLFF
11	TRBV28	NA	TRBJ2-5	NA	TGTGCCAGCAGGCAGCAAGAGACCCAGTACTTC	CASRQQETQYF
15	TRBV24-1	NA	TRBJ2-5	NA	TGTGCCACCAGTGATTTCGGCACAGGCCAAGAGACCCAGTACTTC	CATSDFGTGQETQYF
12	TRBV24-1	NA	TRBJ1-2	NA	TGTGCCACCAGTGACCCCGGGGATGGCTACACCTTC	CATSDPGDGYTF
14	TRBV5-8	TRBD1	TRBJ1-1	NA	TGTGCCAGCAGCTTGGAAGGGGGCGCAAATATAGCTTTCTTT	CASSLEGGANIAFF
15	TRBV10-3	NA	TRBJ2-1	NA	TGTGCCATCTTATTGACCCACGAAGGGAGGAATGAGCAGTTCTTC	CAILLTHEGRNEQFF